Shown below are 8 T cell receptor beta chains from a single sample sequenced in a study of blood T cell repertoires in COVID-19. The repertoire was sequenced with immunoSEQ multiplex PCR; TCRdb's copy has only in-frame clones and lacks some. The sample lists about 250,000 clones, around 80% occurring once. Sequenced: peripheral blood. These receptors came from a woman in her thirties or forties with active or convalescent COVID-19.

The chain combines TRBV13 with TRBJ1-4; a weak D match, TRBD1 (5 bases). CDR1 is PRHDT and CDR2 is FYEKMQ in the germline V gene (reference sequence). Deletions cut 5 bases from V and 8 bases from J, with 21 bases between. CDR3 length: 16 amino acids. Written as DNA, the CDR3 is TGTGCCAGCAGCCCCCCGTGGGCAGCTCGGGGGGAAAAACTGTTTTTT. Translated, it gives CASSPPWAARGEKLFF.

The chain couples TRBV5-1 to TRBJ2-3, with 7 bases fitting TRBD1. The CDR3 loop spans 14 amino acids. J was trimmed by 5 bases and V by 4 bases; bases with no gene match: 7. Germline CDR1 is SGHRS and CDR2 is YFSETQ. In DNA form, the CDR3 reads TGCGCCAGCAGCGCCGGGACAGCGAGAGATACGCAGTATTTT. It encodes CASSAGTARDTQYF.

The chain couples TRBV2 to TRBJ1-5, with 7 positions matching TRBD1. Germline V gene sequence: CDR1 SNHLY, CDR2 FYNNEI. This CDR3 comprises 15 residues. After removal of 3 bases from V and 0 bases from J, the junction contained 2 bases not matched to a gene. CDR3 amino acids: CASSEGQNSNQPQHF. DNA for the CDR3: TGTGCCAGCAGTGAGGGACAGAATAGCAATCAGCCCCAGCATTTT. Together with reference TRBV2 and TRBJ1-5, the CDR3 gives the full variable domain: EPEVTQTPSHQVTQMGQEVILRCVPISNHLYFYWYRQILGQKVEFLVSFYNNEISEKSEIFDDQFSVERPDGSNFTLKIRSTKLEDSAMYFCASSEGQNSNQPQHFGDGTRLSIL.

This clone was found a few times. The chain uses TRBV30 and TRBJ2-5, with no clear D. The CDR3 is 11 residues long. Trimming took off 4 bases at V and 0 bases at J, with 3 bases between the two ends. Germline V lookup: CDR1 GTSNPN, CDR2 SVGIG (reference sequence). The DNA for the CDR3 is TGTGCCTGGAAGCACCAAGAGACCCAGTACTTC. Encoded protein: CAWKHQETQYF. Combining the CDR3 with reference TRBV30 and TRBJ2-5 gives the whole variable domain SQTIHQWPATLVQPVGSPLSLECTVEGTSNPNLYWYRQAAGRGLQLLFYSVGIGQISSEVPQNLSASRPQDRQFILSSKKLLLSDSGFYLCAWKHQETQYFGPGTRLLVL.

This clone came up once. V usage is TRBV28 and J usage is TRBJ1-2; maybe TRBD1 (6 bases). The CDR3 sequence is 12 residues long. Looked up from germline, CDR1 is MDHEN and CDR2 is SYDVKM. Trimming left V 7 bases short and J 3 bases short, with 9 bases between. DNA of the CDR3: TGTGCCAGCACGACAGGTCACTATGGCTACACCTTC. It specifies CASTTGHYGYTF.

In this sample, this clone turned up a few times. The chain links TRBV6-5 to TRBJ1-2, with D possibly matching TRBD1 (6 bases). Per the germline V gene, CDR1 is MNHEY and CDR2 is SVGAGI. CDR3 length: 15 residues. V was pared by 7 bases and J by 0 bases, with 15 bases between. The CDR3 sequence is CASTPYRAANYGYTF. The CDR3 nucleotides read TGTGCCAGCACTCCCTACAGGGCCGCTAACTATGGCTACACCTTC.

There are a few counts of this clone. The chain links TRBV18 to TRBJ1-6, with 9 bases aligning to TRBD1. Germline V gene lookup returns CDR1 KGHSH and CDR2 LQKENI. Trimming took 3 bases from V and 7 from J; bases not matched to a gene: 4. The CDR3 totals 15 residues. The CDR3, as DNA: TGTGCCAGCTCACCTGTAGGGACAGGGAATTCACCCCTCCACTTT. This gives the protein CASSPVGTGNSPLHF.

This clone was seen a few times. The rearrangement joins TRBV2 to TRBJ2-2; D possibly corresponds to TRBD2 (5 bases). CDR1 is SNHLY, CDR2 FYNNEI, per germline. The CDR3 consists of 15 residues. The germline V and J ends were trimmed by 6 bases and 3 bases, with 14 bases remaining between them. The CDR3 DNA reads TGTGCCAGCAGCCGAGACAAGGGAGACACCGGGGAGCTGTTTTTT. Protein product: CASSRDKGDTGELFF.